This T cell receptor (beta chain) was captured in a study of beta chain features in type 1 diabetes. Findings and caveats of the study: People with Type 1 diabetes carried modestly yet significantly shorter TCRB CDR3s in all four CD4+ subsets.

The CDR3 runs to 15 residues. Trimming removed 5 bases from V and 1 base from J, with 13 bases in between. CDR1 and CDR2 from the germline V gene are SGHTA and FQGTGA. CD45RO/CCR7/CD25/CD127/CD95/CD27 sorting isolated CD4+ naive, central memory, regulatory and stem cell-like memory cells. This clone was picked up a small number of times. What it binds is not known. Every bit of the isolated RNA underwent reverse transcription, so sequencing read expressed TCRB transcripts. Assay: immunoSEQ multiplex PCR; the TCRdb copy retains only in-frame clones and omits some. The sample records hundreds of thousands of clones, roughly a sixth being singletons.

The chain is built from TRBV7-3 and TRBJ2-3; either TRBD1 or TRBD2 may fit D (5 bases each). The TCR sequence derives from a man aged 18 to 29 in good health. Sequencing was carried out using naive CD4+ T cells from blood. CDR3 residues: CASSPRGPGTDTQYF. Here the CDR3 DNA reads TGTGCCAGCAGCCCAAGGGGACCGGGCACAGATACGCAGTATTTT. The variable domain in full, completed from reference TRBV7-3 and TRBJ2-3, reads GAGVSQTPSNKVTEKGKYVELRCDPISGHTALYWYRQSLGQGPEFLIYFQGTGAADDSGLPNDRFFAVRPEGSVSTLKIQRTERGDSAVYLCASSPRGPGTDTQYFGPGTRLTVL.